The 7 T cell receptor beta chains below all came from one sample that was sequenced in a study of response to subunit inactivated influenza vaccine. One entry per CDR3 protein results from TCRdb running MiXCR on the RT-PCR reads. This sample has 700,000 to 800,000 distinct CDR3 sequences, with about a fifth found just once. Sequenced material: PBMCs from blood, taken less than 6 days after vaccination. The receptors were gathered from a man aged 45-65 years who received an inactivated influenza vaccine.

This clonotype showed up just once. CDR3 in DNA: TGTGCCAGCTCACCTAACAGGGATCAGCCCCAGCATTTT. Residues: CASSPNRDQPQHF. The chain joins TRBV18 to TRBJ1-5, with D possibly TRBD1 on 6 matching bases. Germline lookup yields CDR1 KGHSH and CDR2 LQKENI. The V and J ends lost 3 bases and 5 bases respectively, with 8 bases between them. The CDR3 length is 13 residues.

This clonotype was seen only a few times. The CDR3 bases are TGTGCCAGCAGCGGGAGACAGGGAAAGTACGAGCAGTACTTC. As protein: CASSGRQGKYEQYF. V gene TRBV7-2 combines with J gene TRBJ2-7; 7 nucleotides match TRBD1. This CDR3 spans 14 amino acids. V was clipped by 5 bases and J by 4 bases; unmatched bases: 8. Germline CDR1 SGHTA, CDR2 FQGNSA.

This clonotype was counted a few times. This sequence joins TRBV20-1 and TRBJ1-1, with a possible D match to TRBD1 (6 bases). V was pared by 1 base and J by 4 bases, with 13 bases between. Germline assignment: CDR1 DFQATT and CDR2 SNEGSKA (reference sequence). The CDR3 length is 14 residues. CDR3 sequence (DNA): TGCAGTGCTAGAGTCGCAACAGGGCCCACTGAAGCTTTCTTT. It encodes CSARVATGPTEAFF.

The chain links TRBV29-1 to TRBJ2-3; 10 bases fit TRBD1. Germline CDR1 reads SQVTM; CDR2 reads ANQGSEA. V was clipped by 4 bases and J by 5 bases; unmatched bases: 6. The CDR3 sequence is 14 residues long. The CDR3 coding sequence is TGCAGCGTTGTGAGACAGGGGGCTAGAGATACGCAGTATTTT. Amino acid sequence: CSVVRQGARDTQYF.

The sample holds a few counts of this clonotype. CDR3 nucleotides: TGTGCCAGCTCACCACGGCAGGGGTCGGAGACCCAGTACTTC. It yields the protein CASSPRQGSETQYF. This chain connects TRBV18 to TRBJ2-5; maybe TRBD1 (6 bases). From germline, CDR1 is KGHSH and CDR2 LQKENI. CDR3 size: 14 residues. Trimming cost V 1 base and J 5 bases, with 11 bases left between them.

J is TRBJ1-4 and V is TRBV5-5; D is uncertain. There are 14 residues in the CDR3. Trimming pared 5 bases from V and 5 bases from J, leaving 13 bases between. The germline CDR1 and CDR2 sequences are SGHKS and YYEKEE (reference sequence). The CDR3 sequence: CASSFDLENEKLFF. Here the CDR3 DNA reads TGTGCCAGCAGTTTTGACCTGGAGAATGAAAAACTGTTTTTT. Together with reference TRBV5-5 and TRBJ1-4, the CDR3 gives the full variable domain: DAGVTQSPTHLIKTRGQQVTLRCSPISGHKSVSWYQQVLGQGPQFIFQYYEKEERGRGNFPDRFSARQFPNYSSELNVNALLLGDSALYLCASSFDLENEKLFFGSGTQLSVL.

This rearrangement joins TRBV7-9 to TRBJ2-1; maybe TRBD2 (7 bases). Germline CDR1 is SEHNR and CDR2 is FQNEAQ (reference sequence). The V end was cut by 6 bases, the J end by 0 bases, with 15 bases between. This CDR3 is built from 16 residues. CDR3 nucleotide sequence: TGTGCCAGCAGATCGACTAGCAGGGGCTCCTACAATGAGCAGTTCTTC. It encodes CASRSTSRGSYNEQFF.